A selection of T cell receptor beta chains follows, all from one sample in a study of patients and donors after allogeneic stem cell transplantation. TCRdb passed the RT-PCR reads through MiXCR, listing each CDR3 protein once. The data show about 410,000 distinct CDR3 sequences, 16% seen once. The sample taken for sequencing was blood, either unsorted or a sorted T cell fraction (not recorded which). All receptors come from a human donor who was either an allogeneic HSCT recipient or a stem cell or donor lymphocyte infusion donor (not recorded which). It is not recorded whose cells these are; they may come from a transplant donor. The CDR3 runs from the conserved cysteine through the conserved F or W. A D gene is named only where the DNA matches it firmly. Some rows have no size entry. The others give once, few or many, or a class for an expanded clone.

j_call v_call d_call cdr3_length clone_size cdr3_aa cdr3_nt
TRBJ2-1 TRBV5-1 TRBD2 18 few CASSLAASGRINYNEQFF TGCGCCAGCAGCTTGGCGGCTAGCGGGAGGATCAACTACAATGAGCAGTTCTTC
TRBJ2-3 TRBV6-2/TRBV6-3 NA 13 few CASSYLGTDTQYF TGTGCCAGCAGTTACTTGGGTACAGATACGCAGTATTTT
TRBJ1-4 TRBV4-3 NA 15 few CASSQDRGRGEKLFF TGCGCCAGCAGCCAAGATCGGGGGAGAGGCGAAAAACTGTTTTTT
TRBJ2-7 TRBV25-1 TRBD1 16 NA CASSDSGQGISYEQYF TGTGCCAGCAGTGATTCGGGACAGGGGATCTCCTACGAGCAGTACTTC
TRBJ1-5 TRBV12-3/TRBV12-4 NA 18 few CASSLYVGARQGHQPQHF TGTGCCAGCAGTTTATATGTTGGGGCTCGGCAGGGACATCAGCCCCAGCATTTT
TRBJ2-7 TRBV4-3 NA 16 few CASSQESDRYPYEQYF TGCGCCAGCAGCCAAGAGTCGGACAGATACCCTTACGAGCAGTACTTC
TRBJ2-1 TRBV11-2 NA 13 few CASSRDTDNEQFF TGTGCCAGCAGCCGGGACACCGACAATGAGCAGTTCTTC
TRBJ2-1 TRBV11-1 TRBD1 18 few CASSFPRGGQGSYNEQFF TGTGCCAGCAGCTTTCCCAGAGGTGGACAGGGCTCCTACAATGAGCAGTTCTTC
TRBJ1-3 TRBV9 NA 16 few CASSVAEVLSGNTIYF TGTGCCAGCAGCGTAGCAGAAGTCCTCTCTGGAAACACCATATATTTT
TRBJ1-3 TRBV15 NA 14 few CATSRVSLGDTIYF TGTGCCACCAGCAGAGTATCACTTGGGGACACCATATATTTT
TRBJ2-5 TRBV4-1 TRBD2 16 once CASSPRLAGGPETQYF TGCGCCAGCAGCCCTCGACTAGCGGGAGGGCCCGAGACCCAGTACTTC
TRBJ2-1 TRBV2 NA 14 NA CASRVSVAYNEQFF TGTGCCAGCAGGGTTAGCGTGGCCTACAATGAGCAGTTCTTC
TRBJ2-2 TRBV19 NA 16 many CAQVEWVAGNTGELFF TGTGCCCAAGTAGAGTGGGTGGCAGGGAACACCGGGGAGCTGTTTTTT
TRBJ2-3 TRBV12-3/TRBV12-4 NA 14 few CASSLFVDADTQYF TGTGCCAGCAGTTTATTTGTGGATGCAGATACGCAGTATTTT